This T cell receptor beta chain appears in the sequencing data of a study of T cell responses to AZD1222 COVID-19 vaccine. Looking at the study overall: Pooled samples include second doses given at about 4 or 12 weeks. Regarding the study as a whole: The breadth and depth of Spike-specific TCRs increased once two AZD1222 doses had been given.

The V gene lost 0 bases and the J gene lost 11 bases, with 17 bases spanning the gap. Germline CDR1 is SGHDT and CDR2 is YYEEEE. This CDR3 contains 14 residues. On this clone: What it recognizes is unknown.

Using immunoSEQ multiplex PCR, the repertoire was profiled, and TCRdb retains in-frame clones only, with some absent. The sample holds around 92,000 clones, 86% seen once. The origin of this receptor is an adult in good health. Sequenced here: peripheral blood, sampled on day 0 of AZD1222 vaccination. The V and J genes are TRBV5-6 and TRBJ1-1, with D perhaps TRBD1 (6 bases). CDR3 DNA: TGTGCCAGCAGCTTGGCCCGGGGACACATGACCGCTTTCTTT. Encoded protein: CASSLARGHMTAFF.